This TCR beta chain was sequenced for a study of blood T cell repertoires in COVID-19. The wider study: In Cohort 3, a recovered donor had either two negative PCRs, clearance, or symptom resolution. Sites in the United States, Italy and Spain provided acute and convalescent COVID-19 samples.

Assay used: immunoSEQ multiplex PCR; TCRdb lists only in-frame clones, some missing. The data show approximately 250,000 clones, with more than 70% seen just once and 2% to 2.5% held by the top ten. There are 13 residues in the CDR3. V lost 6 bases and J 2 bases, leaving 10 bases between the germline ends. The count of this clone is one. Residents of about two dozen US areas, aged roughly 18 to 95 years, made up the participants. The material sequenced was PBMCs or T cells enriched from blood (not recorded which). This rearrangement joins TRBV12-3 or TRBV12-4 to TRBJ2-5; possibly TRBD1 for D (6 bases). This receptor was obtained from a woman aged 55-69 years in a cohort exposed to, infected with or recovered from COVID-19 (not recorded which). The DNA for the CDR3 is TGTGCCAGCAGGTCAGGACAGCAAGAGACCCAGTACTTC. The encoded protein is CASRSGQQETQYF.